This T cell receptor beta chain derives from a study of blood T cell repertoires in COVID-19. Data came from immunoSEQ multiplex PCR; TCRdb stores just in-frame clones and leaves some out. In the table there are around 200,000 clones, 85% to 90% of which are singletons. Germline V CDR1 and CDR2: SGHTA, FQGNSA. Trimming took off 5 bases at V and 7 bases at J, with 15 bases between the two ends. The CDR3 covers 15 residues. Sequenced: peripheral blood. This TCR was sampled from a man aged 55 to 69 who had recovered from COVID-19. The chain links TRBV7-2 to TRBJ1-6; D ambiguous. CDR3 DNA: TGTGCCAGCAGCCAAGCCCCCGGCGGCAATTCACCCCTCCACTTT. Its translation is CASSQAPGGNSPLHF.